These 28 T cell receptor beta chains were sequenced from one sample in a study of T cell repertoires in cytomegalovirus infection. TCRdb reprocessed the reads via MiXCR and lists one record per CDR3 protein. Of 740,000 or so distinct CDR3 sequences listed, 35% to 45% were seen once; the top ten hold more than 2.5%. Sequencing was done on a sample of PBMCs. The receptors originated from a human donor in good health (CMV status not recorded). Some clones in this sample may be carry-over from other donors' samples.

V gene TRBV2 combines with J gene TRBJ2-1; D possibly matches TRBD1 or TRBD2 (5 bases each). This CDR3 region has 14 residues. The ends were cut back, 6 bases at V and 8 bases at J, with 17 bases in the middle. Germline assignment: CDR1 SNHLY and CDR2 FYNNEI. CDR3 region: CASRGTNTIYEQFF. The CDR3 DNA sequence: TGTGCCAGCAGGGGGACGAACACGATTTATGAGCAGTTCTTC.

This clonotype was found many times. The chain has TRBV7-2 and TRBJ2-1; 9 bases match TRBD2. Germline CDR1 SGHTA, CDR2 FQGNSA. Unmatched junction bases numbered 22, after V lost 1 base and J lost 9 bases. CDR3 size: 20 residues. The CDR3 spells CASSLDGPLWAAGGLSEQFF. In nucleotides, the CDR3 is TGTGCCAGCAGCTTAGACGGTCCCCTCTGGGCGGCGGGAGGGCTGAGTGAGCAGTTCTTC.

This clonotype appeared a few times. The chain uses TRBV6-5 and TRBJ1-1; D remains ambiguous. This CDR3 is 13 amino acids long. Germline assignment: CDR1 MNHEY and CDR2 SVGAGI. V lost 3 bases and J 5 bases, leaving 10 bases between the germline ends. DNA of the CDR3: TGTGCCAGCAGTTATGGAGTAGGGACTGAAGCTTTCTTT. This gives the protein CASSYGVGTEAFF.

CDR3 sequence reads: CASSLILAGDTDTQYF. In nucleotides, the CDR3 is TGTGCCAGCAGTTTAATCCTAGCGGGGGACACAGATACGCAGTATTTT. This chain joins TRBV12-3 or TRBV12-4 and TRBJ2-3; 10 nucleotides line up with TRBD2. Trimming cost V 2 bases and J 2 bases; bases outside gene matches: 4. The CDR3 extends over 16 amino acids.

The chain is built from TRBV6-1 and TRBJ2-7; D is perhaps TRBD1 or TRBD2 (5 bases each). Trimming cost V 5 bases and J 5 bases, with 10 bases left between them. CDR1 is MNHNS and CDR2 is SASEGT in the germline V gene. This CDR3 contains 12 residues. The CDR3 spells CASSSGHHEQYF. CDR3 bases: TGTGCCAGCAGTTCGGGGCATCACGAGCAGTACTTC.

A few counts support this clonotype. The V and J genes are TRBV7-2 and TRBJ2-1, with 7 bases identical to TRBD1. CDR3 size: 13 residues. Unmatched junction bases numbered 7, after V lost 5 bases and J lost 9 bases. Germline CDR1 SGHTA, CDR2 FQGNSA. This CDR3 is CASSRDRFSEQFF. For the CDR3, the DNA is TGTGCCAGCAGCCGGGACAGATTTAGTGAGCAGTTCTTC.

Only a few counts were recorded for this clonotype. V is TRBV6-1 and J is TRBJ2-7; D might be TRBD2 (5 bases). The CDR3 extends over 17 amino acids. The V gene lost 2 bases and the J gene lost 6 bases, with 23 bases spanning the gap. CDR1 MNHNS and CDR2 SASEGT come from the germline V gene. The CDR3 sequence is CASSEQPVLDPWSEQYF. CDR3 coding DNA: TGTGCCAGCAGTGAACAACCCGTACTAGATCCCTGGTCCGAGCAGTACTTC.

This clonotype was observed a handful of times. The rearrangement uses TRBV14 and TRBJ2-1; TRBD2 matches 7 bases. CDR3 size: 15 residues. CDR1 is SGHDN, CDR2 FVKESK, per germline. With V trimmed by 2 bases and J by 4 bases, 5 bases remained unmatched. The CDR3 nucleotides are TGTGCCAGCAGCCAAAGGTGGGAGGGGTACAATGAGCAGTTCTTC. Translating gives CASSQRWEGYNEQFF.

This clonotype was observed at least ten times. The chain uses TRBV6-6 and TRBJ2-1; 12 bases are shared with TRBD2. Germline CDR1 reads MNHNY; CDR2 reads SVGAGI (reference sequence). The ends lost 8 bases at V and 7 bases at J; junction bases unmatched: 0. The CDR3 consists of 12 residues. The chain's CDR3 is CASGTSGNEQFF. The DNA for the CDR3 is TGTGCCAGCGGGACTAGCGGGAATGAGCAGTTCTTC.

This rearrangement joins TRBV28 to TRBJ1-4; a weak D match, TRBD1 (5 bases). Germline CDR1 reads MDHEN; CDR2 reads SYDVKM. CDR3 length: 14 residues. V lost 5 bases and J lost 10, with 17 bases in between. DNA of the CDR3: TGTGCCAGCAGTAAGAGGGGTCACGTGGGAAAACTGTTTTTT. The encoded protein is CASSKRGHVGKLFF.

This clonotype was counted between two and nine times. The CDR3 loop reads CASRFSGTQETQYF. Written as DNA, the CDR3 is TGTGCCAGCAGATTTAGCGGGACGCAAGAGACCCAGTACTTC. The chain combines TRBV28 with TRBJ2-5; TRBD2 agrees at 8 bases. Per germline, CDR1 MDHEN and CDR2 SYDVKM. The CDR3 contains 14 residues. The junction had 5 bases not matched to a gene; V was cut back by 6 bases and J by 2 bases.

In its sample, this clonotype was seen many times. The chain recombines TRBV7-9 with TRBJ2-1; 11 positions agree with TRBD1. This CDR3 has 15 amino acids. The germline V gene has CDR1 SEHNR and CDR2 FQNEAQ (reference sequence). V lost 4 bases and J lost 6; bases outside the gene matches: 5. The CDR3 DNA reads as TGTGCCAGCAGCTGGACAGGGGGCGGAATCAATGAGCAGTTCTTC. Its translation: CASSWTGGGINEQFF.

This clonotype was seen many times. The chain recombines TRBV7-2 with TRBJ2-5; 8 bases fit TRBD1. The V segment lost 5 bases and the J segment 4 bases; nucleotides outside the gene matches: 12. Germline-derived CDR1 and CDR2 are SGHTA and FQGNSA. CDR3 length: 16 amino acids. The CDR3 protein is CASSEGSGTGGETQYF. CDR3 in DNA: TGTGCCAGCAGCGAAGGATCCGGGACAGGTGGAGAGACCCAGTACTTC.

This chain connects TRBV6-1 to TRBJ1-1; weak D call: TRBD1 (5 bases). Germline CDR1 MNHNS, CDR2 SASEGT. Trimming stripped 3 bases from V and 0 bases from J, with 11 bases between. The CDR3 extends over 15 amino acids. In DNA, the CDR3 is TGTGCCAGCAGTGAGGGGCTTAGCATGAACACTGAAGCTTTCTTT. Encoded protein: CASSEGLSMNTEAFF.

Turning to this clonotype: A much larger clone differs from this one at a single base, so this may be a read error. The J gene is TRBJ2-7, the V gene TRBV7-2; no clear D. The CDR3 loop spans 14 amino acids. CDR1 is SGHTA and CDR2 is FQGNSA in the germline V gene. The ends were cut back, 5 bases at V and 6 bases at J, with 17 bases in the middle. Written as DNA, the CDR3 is TGTGCCAGCAGCCCCTCCGGTGGGGTCGGCGAGCAGTACTTC. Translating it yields CASSPSGGVGEQYF.

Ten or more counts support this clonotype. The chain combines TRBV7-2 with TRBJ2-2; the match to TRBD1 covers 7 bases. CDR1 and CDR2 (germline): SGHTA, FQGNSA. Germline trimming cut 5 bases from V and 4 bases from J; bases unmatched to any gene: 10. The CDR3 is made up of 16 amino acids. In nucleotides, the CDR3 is TGTGCCAGCAGCCCCAGACAGGGCTTTCTCACCGGGGAGCTGTTTTTT. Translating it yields CASSPRQGFLTGELFF.

The CDR3 DNA reads TGCAGCGTTGGAGCCATTCAGGGGGCCGAGCAGTACTTC. Its protein is CSVGAIQGAEQYF. This chain uses TRBV29-1 with TRBJ2-7; 8 bases line up with TRBD1. The CDR3 extends over 13 amino acids. CDR1 and CDR2 from the germline V gene are SQVTM and ANQGSEA. V shed 4 bases and J 6 bases; nucleotides not matched to a gene: 8.

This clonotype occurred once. This CDR3 is CSVAQTAVSEKLFF. The CDR3 DNA follows: TGCAGCGTTGCCCAGACGGCCGTAAGTGAAAAACTGTTTTTT. V gene TRBV29-1 combines with J gene TRBJ1-4; no definite D call. Trimming cost V 4 bases and J 7 bases, with 16 bases left between them. Germline CDR1 SQVTM, CDR2 ANQGSEA. This CDR3 is built from 14 residues.

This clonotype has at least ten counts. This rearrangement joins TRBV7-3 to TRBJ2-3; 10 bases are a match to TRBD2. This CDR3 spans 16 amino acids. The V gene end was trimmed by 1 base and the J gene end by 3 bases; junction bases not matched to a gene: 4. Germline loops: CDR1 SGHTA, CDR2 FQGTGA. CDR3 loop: CASSLRSGGATDTQYF. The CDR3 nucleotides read TGTGCCAGCAGCTTAAGGAGCGGGGGGGCGACAGATACGCAGTATTTT.

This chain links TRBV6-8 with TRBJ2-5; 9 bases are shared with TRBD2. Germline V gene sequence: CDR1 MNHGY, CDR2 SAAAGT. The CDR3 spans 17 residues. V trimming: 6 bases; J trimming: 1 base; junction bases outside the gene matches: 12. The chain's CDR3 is CASSLTHSGGGQETQYF. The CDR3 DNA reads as TGTGCCAGCAGCCTCACTCATAGCGGGGGTGGCCAAGAGACCCAGTACTTC.

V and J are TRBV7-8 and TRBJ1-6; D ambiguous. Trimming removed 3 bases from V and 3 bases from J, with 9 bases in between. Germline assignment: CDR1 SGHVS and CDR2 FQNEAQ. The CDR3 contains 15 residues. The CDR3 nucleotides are TGTGCCAGCAGCTTCGGGTATGACTATAATTCACCCCTCCACTTT. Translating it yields CASSFGYDYNSPLHF.

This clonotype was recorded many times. The CDR3 DNA sequence: TGTGCCAGCAGCTTAGCGCTCGGGAACACTGAAGCTTTCTTT. Protein product: CASSLALGNTEAFF. This chain links TRBV7-6 with TRBJ1-1; D is unclear. Deletions cut 0 bases from V and 1 base from J, with 6 bases between. The CDR3 extends over 14 amino acids. Germline V gene data show CDR1 as SGHVS and CDR2 as FNYEAQ.

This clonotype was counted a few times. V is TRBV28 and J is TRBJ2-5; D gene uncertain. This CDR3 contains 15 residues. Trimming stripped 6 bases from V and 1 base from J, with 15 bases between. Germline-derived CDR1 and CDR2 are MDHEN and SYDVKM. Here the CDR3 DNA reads TGTGCCAGCAGCGGATCGCGGAAAACCCAAGAGACCCAGTACTTC. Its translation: CASSGSRKTQETQYF.

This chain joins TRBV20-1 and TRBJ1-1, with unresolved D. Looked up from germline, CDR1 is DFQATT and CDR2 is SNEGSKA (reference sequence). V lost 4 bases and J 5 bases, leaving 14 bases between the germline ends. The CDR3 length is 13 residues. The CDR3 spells CSATRRRPTEAFF. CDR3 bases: TGCAGTGCTACCCGTCGACGGCCAACTGAAGCTTTCTTT.

CDR3 nucleotide sequence: TGTGCCAGCAGCTTTCTGCCAGGACTAGCGGGAGTGAATACGCAGTATTTT. Residues: CASSFLPGLAGVNTQYF. The chain couples TRBV7-2 to TRBJ2-3; 13 positions agree with TRBD2. CDR1 is SGHTA and CDR2 is FQGNSA in the germline V gene. Unmatched junction bases numbered 10, after V lost 3 bases and J lost 7 bases. This CDR3 has 17 amino acids.

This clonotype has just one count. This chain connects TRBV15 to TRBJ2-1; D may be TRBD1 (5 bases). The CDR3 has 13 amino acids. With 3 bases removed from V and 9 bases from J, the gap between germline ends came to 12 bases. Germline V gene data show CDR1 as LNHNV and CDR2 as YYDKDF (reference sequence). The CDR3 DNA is TGTGCCACCAGCAGCGTCAAACAGGTTGAGCAGTTCTTC. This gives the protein CATSSVKQVEQFF.

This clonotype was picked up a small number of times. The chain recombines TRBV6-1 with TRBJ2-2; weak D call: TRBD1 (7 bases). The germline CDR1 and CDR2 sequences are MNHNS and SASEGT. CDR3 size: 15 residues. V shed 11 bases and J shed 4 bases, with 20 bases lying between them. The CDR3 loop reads CACRRGTVGTGELFF. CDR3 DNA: TGTGCCTGTCGACGGGGGACAGTGGGCACCGGGGAGCTGTTTTTT.

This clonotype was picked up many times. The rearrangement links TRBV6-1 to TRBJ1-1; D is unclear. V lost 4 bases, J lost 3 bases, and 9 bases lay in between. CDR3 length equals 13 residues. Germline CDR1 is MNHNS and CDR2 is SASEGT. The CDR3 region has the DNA TGTGCCAGCAGTGGAACAAGAGACACTGAAGCTTTCTTT. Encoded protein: CASSGTRDTEAFF.